The 28 T cell receptor beta chains reported below all come from one sample, sequenced in a study of OX40 agonist ivuxolimab in advanced cancers. Assay: immunoSEQ multiplex PCR; the TCRdb copy retains only in-frame clones and omits some. Counted here are 40,000 or so clones, approximately 86% occurring once; the ten biggest clones make up about 0.37%. Material: CD4+ or CD8+ T cells sorted from blood, obtained in a trial of the OX40 agonist ivuxolimab. All receptors come from an adult with an advanced solid tumor such as melanoma, head and neck, liver or kidney cancer.

The rearrangement uses TRBV9 and TRBJ1-6, with D unresolved. The CDR3 is 14 residues long. Germline CDR1 is SGDLS and CDR2 is YYNGEE. The V and J ends lost 0 bases and 11 bases respectively, with 12 bases between them. The CDR3 spells CASSVVPTRAPLHF. CDR3 DNA sequence: TGTGCCAGCAGCGTAGTCCCGACCCGAGCACCCCTCCACTTT.

This chain uses TRBV15 with TRBJ1-1; TRBD1 might be the D (5 bases). Germline V lookup: CDR1 LNHNV, CDR2 YYDKDF (reference sequence). CDR3 length: 19 residues. V was trimmed by 1 base and J by 2 bases, leaving 23 bases between them. CDR3 sequence (DNA): TGTGCCACCAGCAGAGGACAGCCCTCTCGTCAAGGTATCAACACTGAAGCTTTCTTT. The encoded protein is CATSRGQPSRQGINTEAFF.

The genes are TRBV5-1 and TRBJ2-5; D possibly uses TRBD1 or TRBD2 (6 bases each). Trimming stripped 1 base from V and 6 bases from J, with 19 bases between. CDR1 is SGHRS, CDR2 YFSETQ, per germline. This CDR3 comprises 16 residues. CDR3 loop: CASSLSSGGGMQTQYF. Here the CDR3 DNA reads TGCGCCAGCAGCTTGTCCTCCGGGGGCGGAATGCAGACCCAGTACTTC. Full variable domain (outside the CDR3, taken from reference TRBV5-1 and TRBJ2-5): KAGVTQTPRYLIKTRGQQVTLSCSPISGHRSVSWYQQTPGQGLQFLFEYFSETQRNKGNFPGRFSGRQFSNSRSEMNVSTLELGDSALYLCASSLSSGGGMQTQYFGPGTRLLVL.

The chain employs TRBV7-9 and TRBJ2-7; D perhaps matches TRBD1 (6 bases). Germline CDR1 SEHNR, CDR2 FQNEAQ (reference sequence). CDR3 length: 15 residues. V dropped 0 bases and J dropped 2 bases, with 11 bases sitting between them. CDR3 amino acids: CASSLAGQGTYEQYF. In nucleotides, the CDR3 is TGTGCCAGCAGCTTAGCGGGGCAGGGGACCTACGAGCAGTACTTC.

V usage is TRBV7-2 and J usage is TRBJ2-6; tentatively, D is TRBD2 (6 bases). Per germline, CDR1 SGHTA and CDR2 FQGNSA. The CDR3 is 16 residues long. The ends were cut back, 2 bases at V and 0 bases at J, with 8 bases in the middle. The chain's CDR3 is CASSLRRGSGANVLTF. CDR3 sequence (DNA): TGTGCCAGCAGCTTACGGCGGGGCTCTGGGGCCAACGTCCTGACTTTC.

The chain is built from TRBV7-9 and TRBJ2-6; 10 bases line up with TRBD1. Germline CDR1 and CDR2: SEHNR and FQNEAQ (reference sequence). Trimming at V came to 6 bases and at J to 2 bases, leaving 4 bases not matched to a gene. The CDR3 has 16 residues. CDR3 nucleotides: TGTGCCAGCAGTTTCGACAGGGGGCCTGGGGCCAACGTCCTGACTTTC. Its protein product is CASSFDRGPGANVLTF.

The chain has TRBV11-3 and TRBJ1-3, with a weak D call TRBD1 (5 bases). Trimming took 3 bases from V and 0 from J, leaving 9 bases between them. CDR3 length: 15 residues. In germline, CDR1 is SGHNT, CDR2 YENEEA. CDR3 nucleotide sequence: TGTGCCAGCAGCTTGGGGCCCTCCTCTGGAAACACCATATATTTT. Encoded protein: CASSLGPSSGNTIYF. Full variable domain (remainder filled in from reference TRBV11-3 and TRBJ1-3): EAGVVQSPRYKIIEKKQPVAFWCNPISGHNTLYWYLQNLGQGPELLIRYENEEAVDDSQLPKDRFSAERLKGVDSTLKIQPAELGDSAVYLCASSLGPSSGNTIYFGEGSWLTVV.

J is TRBJ1-5 and V is TRBV19; 9 bases align to TRBD1. The CDR3 is 14 amino acids. J was trimmed by 5 bases and V by 7 bases; bases with no gene match: 6. Germline V gives CDR1 LNHDA, CDR2 SQIVND (reference sequence). The CDR3 DNA reads as TGTGCCAGTAACTCCGGGACAGGGTATCAGCCCCAGCATTTT. Translated: CASNSGTGYQPQHF.

V gene TRBV7-2 combines with J gene TRBJ2-4; possible D gene TRBD2, 5 bases. The V and J ends lost 2 bases and 8 bases respectively, with 7 bases between them. This CDR3 has 12 residues. Germline CDR1 and CDR2: SGHTA and FQGNSA. Written as DNA, the CDR3 is TGTGCCAGCAGCTTACGGCGGGACATTCAGTACTTC. This codes for CASSLRRDIQYF.

The chain is built from TRBV15 and TRBJ2-7; TRBD2 is a possible D gene (6 bases). The CDR3 spans 16 residues. Germline V CDR1 and CDR2: LNHNV, YYDKDF (reference sequence). V gave up 1 base and J gave up 0 bases, with 13 bases separating them. CDR3 amino acids: CATSRGGGGNSYEQYF. Written as DNA, the CDR3 is TGTGCCACCAGCAGAGGCGGTGGGGGGAACTCCTACGAGCAGTACTTC.

The chain recombines TRBV27 with TRBJ2-4; 12 positions match TRBD2. CDR3 size: 16 residues. Per germline, CDR1 MNHEY and CDR2 SMNVEV (reference sequence). The ends lost 5 bases at V and 8 bases at J; junction bases unmatched: 10. The CDR3 loop is CASSPSSGGAVYIQYF. CDR3 bases: TGTGCCAGCAGTCCCTCTAGCGGGGGGGCCGTGTACATTCAGTACTTC.

The chain recombines TRBV14 with TRBJ1-3, with TRBD1 matching 7 bases. The junction had 9 bases not matched to a gene; V was cut back by 4 bases and J by 0 bases. Looked up from germline, CDR1 is SGHDN and CDR2 is FVKESK. The CDR3 contains 17 residues. CDR3 protein: CASSPRRGQISGNTIYF. The CDR3, as DNA: TGTGCCAGCAGCCCGCGCCGGGGACAGATCTCTGGAAACACCATATATTTT. The variable domain in full, with the rest retrieved from reference TRBV14 and TRBJ1-3, is EAGVTQFPSHSVIEKGQTVTLRCDPISGHDNLYWYRRVMGKEIKFLLHFVKESKQDESGMPNNRFLAERTGGTYSTLKVQPAELEDSGVYFCASSPRRGQISGNTIYFGEGSWLTVV.

This clone showed up just once. The chain couples TRBV18 to TRBJ2-3, with D uncertain. The CDR3 length is 15 residues. Germline lookup yields CDR1 KGHSH and CDR2 LQKENI. V gave up 3 bases and J gave up 0 bases, with 10 bases separating them. CDR3 DNA: TGTGCCAGCTCACCGTCAACTAAAAGCACAGATACGCAGTATTTT. It is translated as CASSPSTKSTDTQYF.

The gene calls are TRBV9 and TRBJ1-4; 9 bases map to TRBD1. The CDR3 covers 15 residues. The V gene's germline CDR1 is SGDLS and CDR2 YYNGEE. The ends lost 4 bases at V and 7 bases at J; junction bases unmatched: 8. The CDR3: CASSYGGTGSEKLFF. The CDR3 nucleotides are TGTGCCAGCAGCTACGGGGGGACAGGGTCTGAAAAACTGTTTTTT.

The table lists this clone with a few counts. The chain carries TRBV30 and TRBJ1-5; tentatively, D is TRBD1 (6 bases). In germline, CDR1 is GTSNPN, CDR2 SVGIG (reference sequence). The CDR3 is 15 residues long. V was trimmed by 5 bases and J by 1 base, leaving 15 bases between them. The CDR3 reads CAWGGTGASNQPQHF. Here the CDR3 DNA reads TGTGCCTGGGGGGGAACGGGGGCGAGCAATCAGCCCCAGCATTTT.

V and J are TRBV6-1 and TRBJ1-1; D perhaps matches TRBD1 (5 bases). The V end was cut by 4 bases, the J end by 4 bases, with 16 bases between. The CDR3 has 15 amino acids. The germline V gene has CDR1 MNHNS and CDR2 SASEGT. CDR3 sequence: CASSAQGLVATEAFF. DNA for the CDR3: TGTGCCAGCAGTGCCCAGGGTTTAGTCGCCACTGAAGCTTTCTTT.

The chain joins TRBV5-1 to TRBJ1-4; 9 nucleotides line up with TRBD1. The germline CDR1 and CDR2 sequences are SGHRS and YFSETQ. After removal of 0 bases from V and 5 bases from J, the junction contained 5 bases not matched to a gene. CDR3 length equals 16 residues. CDR3 protein: CASSLAATGGNEKLFF. DNA of the CDR3: TGCGCCAGCAGCTTGGCCGCGACAGGGGGAAATGAAAAACTGTTTTTT.

The chain joins TRBV11-2 to TRBJ2-4; D could derive from TRBD1 or TRBD2 (5 bases each). V gave up 0 bases and J gave up 0 bases, with 12 bases separating them. The germline V gene has CDR1 SGHAT and CDR2 FQNNGV. The CDR3 spans 17 residues. CDR3 DNA: TGTGCCAGCAGCTTAGATCCCCGGGGCACAGCCAAAAACATTCAGTACTTC. Protein sequence: CASSLDPRGTAKNIQYF.

V gene TRBV4-3 combines with J gene TRBJ2-1; D may be TRBD1 (6 bases). This CDR3 is built from 13 residues. Germline CDR1 and CDR2: LGHNA and YSLEER. The ends were cut back, 2 bases at V and 7 bases at J, with 9 bases in the middle. The CDR3 DNA reads as TGCGCCAGCAGCCAATCAAGGGGGAATGAGCAGTTCTTC. Translating it yields CASSQSRGNEQFF.

The CDR3 coding sequence is TGTGCCAGCAGCCAAGATCTGACAAGGCCTTTAGCCAAAAACATTCAGTACTTC. This gives the protein CASSQDLTRPLAKNIQYF. This chain joins TRBV14 and TRBJ2-4; D is unclear. This CDR3 is built from 18 residues. Trimming removed 0 bases at V and 0 bases at J, with 15 bases between. Germline V gene data show CDR1 as SGHDN and CDR2 as FVKESK.

In its sample, this clone was seen a few times. The chain employs TRBV2 and TRBJ1-2; D unresolved. Germline CDR1 and CDR2: SNHLY and FYNNEI. The CDR3 length is 12 residues. V lost 4 bases and J 2 bases, leaving 5 bases between the germline ends. This CDR3 reads CASSAQNYGYTF. For the CDR3, the DNA is TGTGCCAGCAGTGCACAGAACTATGGCTACACCTTC.

The chain uses TRBV7-7 and TRBJ2-2; TRBD1 agrees at 9 bases. V lost 5 bases and J lost 7; bases outside the gene matches: 5. The CDR3 length is 14 residues. Germline V gene lookup returns CDR1 SSHAT and CDR2 FNYEAQ (reference sequence). The DNA for the CDR3 is TGTGCCAGCAGCCCACAGGGGGCCGGCGGGGAGCTGTTTTTT. Its protein product is CASSPQGAGGELFF.

This sequence joins TRBV5-1 and TRBJ2-1; D may be TRBD1 or TRBD2 (5 bases each). This CDR3 has 11 amino acids. Germline values: CDR1 SGHRS, CDR2 YFSETQ. V lost 3 bases, J lost 7 bases, and 5 bases lay in between. CDR3: CASSWGNEQFF. For the CDR3, the DNA is TGCGCCAGCAGCTGGGGGAATGAGCAGTTCTTC.

This clone was seen a handful of times. The chain joins TRBV6-5 to TRBJ1-2; no definite D call. There are 13 residues in the CDR3. Trimming removed 0 bases at V and 14 bases at J, with 16 bases between. Germline V gene sequence: CDR1 MNHEY, CDR2 SVGAGI. The CDR3 here is CASSYSGDGAPTF. CDR3 nucleotide sequence: TGTGCCAGCAGTTACTCGGGTGACGGCGCTCCGACCTTC.

CDR3 bases: TGTGCCAGCCCCGTGGGTAGCGGTCCGGGCACAGATACGCAGTATTTT. Protein: CASPVGSGPGTDTQYF. The rearrangement uses TRBV7-2 and TRBJ2-3; perhaps TRBD2 as D (6 bases). With 8 bases removed from V and 1 base from J, the gap between germline ends came to 19 bases. The CDR3 loop spans 16 amino acids. Germline CDR1 is SGHTA and CDR2 is FQGNSA.

The chain is built from TRBV6-5 and TRBJ1-1, with unresolved D. Germline CDR1 reads MNHEY; CDR2 reads SVGAGI. V lost 2 bases and J lost 0, with 7 bases in between. The CDR3 totals 14 residues. The CDR3 is CASSYRRLNTEAFF. CDR3 nucleotide sequence: TGTGCCAGCAGTTACCGGAGGCTGAACACTGAAGCTTTCTTT.

The chain uses TRBV10-3 and TRBJ2-3; D possibly matches TRBD1 or TRBD2 (5 bases each). The CDR3 contains 12 residues. Germline CDR1 ENHRY, CDR2 SYGVKD. Trimming shortened V by 6 bases and J by 4 bases, and 8 bases separated the two germline ends. The CDR3 sequence: CAIRGVADTQYF. The CDR3 nucleotides read TGTGCCATCAGGGGGGTCGCAGATACGCAGTATTTT.

The CDR3 protein is CASSSLQRERSEQYF. The CDR3 DNA reads as TGCGCCAGCAGCTCCCTCCAGCGGGAGAGGAGCGAGCAGTACTTC. This chain connects TRBV5-1 to TRBJ2-7; 8 bases agree with TRBD2. The J segment lost 6 bases and the V segment lost 3 bases, leaving 11 bases of the junction unmatched. CDR1 is SGHRS, CDR2 YFSETQ, per germline. The CDR3 loop spans 15 amino acids.